This is a list of T cell receptor beta chains from one sample in a study of T cell responses to AZD1222 COVID-19 vaccine. The method was immunoSEQ multiplex PCR; TCRdb's version includes in-frame clones alone and lacks a portion of them. The table has around 94,000 clones, roughly 88% seen once. The sample here was peripheral blood, taken on day 0 of AZD1222 vaccination. The receptors come from an adult in good health. Each CDR3 is given with its conserved first and last residue. A D gene is named only where the DNA matches it firmly. Clone size is stated in some rows and not others, as once, few, many or a class when expanded.

size	D	V	J	DNA	CDR3
once	TRBD2	TRBV7-3	TRBJ2-5	TGTGCCAGCAGTTTAACCGCCGGGACTAGCTGGGAGACCCAGTACTTC	CASSLTAGTSWETQYF
-	-	TRBV4-2	TRBJ2-5	TGTGCCAGCAGCCCCCGCGGGGCTATACAAGAGACCCAGTACTTC	CASSPRGAIQETQYF
few	TRBD2	TRBV11-2	TRBJ2-7	TGTGCCAGCAGCTCGACTAGCGGCTCCTACGAGCAGTACTTC	CASSSTSGSYEQYF
few	-	TRBV11-2	TRBJ2-7	TGTGCCAGCAGCCGGGAAGGGCGCAGAGGGTTGGGTCGAGAGCAGTACTTC	CASSREGRRGLGREQYF
few	-	TRBV5-8	TRBJ1-5	TGTGCCAGCAGCCCGCGTGTTGGGAGCAATCAGCCCCAGCATTTT	CASSPRVGSNQPQHF
-	-	TRBV12-3/TRBV12-4	TRBJ1-2	TGTGCCAGCATGACGGTCGGGTACTATGGCTACACCTTC	CASMTVGYYGYTF
-	-	TRBV3-1/TRBV3-2	TRBJ2-5	TGTGCCAGCAGCCAAGTCGGAGGGAGTGAGACCCAGTACTTC	CASSQVGGSETQYF
-	TRBD2	TRBV10-2	TRBJ2-1	TGCGCCAGCAGTGAAACTAGCGGGAGTTCCAATGAGCAGTTCTTC	CASSETSGSSNEQFF
-	TRBD1	TRBV5-1	TRBJ1-4	TGCGCCAGCAGCAAACAGGGGGCCGCCAATGAAAAACTGTTTTTT	CASSKQGAANEKLFF
-	-	TRBV20-1	TRBJ2-7	TGCAGTGCTGGGACTGTTTACGAGCAGTACTTC	CSAGTVYEQYF
-	-	TRBV4-3	TRBJ1-3	TGCGCCAGCAGCCAAGAAATTCATAGGAGCTCTGGAAACACCATATATTTT	CASSQEIHRSSGNTIYF
-	TRBD2	TRBV27	TRBJ2-7	TGTGCCAGCAGCAGTGCCGGGGTAGCGGGAGGGCAGGAGCAGTACTTC	CASSSAGVAGGQEQYF
-	-	TRBV11-2	TRBJ1-2	TGTGCCAGCAGCTTAGCTGGGAATGGCTACACCTTC	CASSLAGNGYTF
-	-	TRBV27	TRBJ1-2	TGTGCCAGCAGTTCGGGGGGGCGGGAATACACCTTC	CASSSGGREYTF
-	-	TRBV7-2	TRBJ2-3	TGTGCCAGCATCCGGACCGGAAAGAGGGATACGCAGTATTTT	CASIRTGKRDTQYF
-	-	TRBV7-6	TRBJ1-2	TGTGCCAGCAGCCCCCGGGGGAAGAGCTACACCTTC	CASSPRGKSYTF
-	-	TRBV18	TRBJ1-1	TGTGCCAGCTCACCTCAGTTGGGGAACACTGAAGCTTTCTTT	CASSPQLGNTEAFF
-	TRBD1	TRBV3-1/TRBV3-2	TRBJ1-1	TGTGCCAGCAGCCCCTCTCCTGGACAGGGAGTAACTGAAGCTTTCTTT	CASSPSPGQGVTEAFF
-	-	TRBV4-3	TRBJ1-2	TGCGCCAGCAGCCAACTGGGAAACTATGGCTACACCTTC	CASSQLGNYGYTF
-	-	TRBV10-3	TRBJ2-1	TGTGCCACCCATCCGTCGCGGGACAATGAGCAGTTCTTC	CATHPSRDNEQFF
-	-	TRBV28	TRBJ1-1	TGTGCCAGCCGTTTATCGGACAGACAAGCTTTCTTT	CASRLSDRQAFF
-	TRBD2	TRBV5-4	TRBJ2-1	TGTGCCAGCAGCTACCGACTAGCGGGAGCAGAAGAGCAGTTCTTC	CASSYRLAGAEEQFF
-	-	TRBV18	TRBJ1-3	TGTGCCAGCTCACCACCCCACGGTTACTCTGGAAACACCATATATTTT	CASSPPHGYSGNTIYF
few	-	TRBV5-1	TRBJ1-1	TGCGCCAGCAGCTTCGACAGAATGAACACTGAAGCTTTCTTT	CASSFDRMNTEAFF
few	-	TRBV6-1	TRBJ1-6	TGTGCCAGCAGCGAACAGACGTTCCTCTCCTATAATTCACCCCTCCACTTT	CASSEQTFLSYNSPLHF
-	TRBD1	TRBV18	TRBJ2-1	TGTGCCAGCTCATCCAGGGGGCGCAACTACAATGAGCAGTTCTTC	CASSSRGRNYNEQFF
-	-	TRBV5-6	TRBJ2-7	TGTGCCAGCAGCTTGACGGGTTACGAGCAGTACTTC	CASSLTGYEQYF
-	-	TRBV7-9	TRBJ2-7	TGTGCCAGCAGCCCAGCGGGGGACAGGCCCTACGAGCAGTACTTC	CASSPAGDRPYEQYF
-	-	TRBV5-8	TRBJ1-4	TGTGCCAGCAGCTTGTCCAGGGGCCATATTAATGAAAAACTGTTTTTT	CASSLSRGHINEKLFF
-	TRBD1	TRBV19	TRBJ1-6	TGTGCCAGTAGTCCAGGGACAGCCAAGTCGTCACCCCTCCACTTT	CASSPGTAKSSPLHF
-	-	TRBV6-5	TRBJ2-1	TGTGCCAGCAGAGGACTCATGGAGGGCCGGGATGAGCAGTTCTTC	CASRGLMEGRDEQFF
-	TRBD1	TRBV28	TRBJ1-2	TGTGCCAGCAGCCGTACAGGGGGCCCTAACTATGGCTACACCTTC	CASSRTGGPNYGYTF
-	TRBD1	TRBV6-5	TRBJ1-5	TGTGCCAGCAGCCCGACAGGGGGCTTGGATCAGCCCCAGCATTTT	CASSPTGGLDQPQHF
-	-	TRBV15	TRBJ1-5	TGTGCCACCAGCAGAGATGGAGGGGGACGACAGCCCCAGCATTTT	CATSRDGGGRQPQHF
-	TRBD2	TRBV7-9	TRBJ2-7	TGTGCCAGCAGCCCTGCCCTAGCGGTCCCGAGCTCCTACGAGCAGTACTTC	CASSPALAVPSSYEQYF
-	TRBD1	TRBV5-1	TRBJ2-7	TGCGCCAGCAGCTTGGGTGAGACAGGGGTAAGGGAGCAGTACTTC	CASSLGETGVREQYF
-	TRBD1	TRBV7-3	TRBJ2-7	TGTGCCAGCGGGCCGGGACAGTCCTACGAGCAGTACTTC	CASGPGQSYEQYF
-	-	TRBV28	TRBJ1-2	TGTGCCAGCACCAGCCCCGGGGGAAACTATGGCTACACCTTC	CASTSPGGNYGYTF
-	TRBD1	TRBV18	TRBJ1-1	TGTGCCAGCTCACCTGACAGGGTAGAAGCTTTCTTT	CASSPDRVEAFF